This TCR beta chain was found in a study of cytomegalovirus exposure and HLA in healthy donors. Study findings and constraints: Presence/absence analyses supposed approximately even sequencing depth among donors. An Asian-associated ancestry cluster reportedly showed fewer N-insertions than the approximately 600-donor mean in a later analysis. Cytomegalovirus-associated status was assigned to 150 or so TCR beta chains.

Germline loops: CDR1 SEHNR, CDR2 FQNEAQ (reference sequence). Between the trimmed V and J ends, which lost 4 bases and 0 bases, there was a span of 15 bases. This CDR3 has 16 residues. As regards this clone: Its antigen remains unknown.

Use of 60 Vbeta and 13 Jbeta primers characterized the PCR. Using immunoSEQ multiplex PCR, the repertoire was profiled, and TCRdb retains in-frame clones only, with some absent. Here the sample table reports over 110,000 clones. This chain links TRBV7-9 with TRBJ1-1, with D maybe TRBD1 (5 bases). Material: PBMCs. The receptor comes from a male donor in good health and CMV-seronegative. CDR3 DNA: TGTGCCAGCAGCTACCTCCAGGGCGGAATGAACACTGAAGCTTTCTTT. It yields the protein CASSYLQGGMNTEAFF.